This T cell receptor beta chain was identified in a study of cytomegalovirus exposure and HLA in healthy donors. This clone was seen a handful of times. The antigen is unknown. Study observations and caveats: TCR beta V- and J-gene trimming was later associated with a missense DCLRE1C variant.

Primers included in the PCR were 60 Vbeta and 13 Jbeta primers. Clones were read by immunoSEQ multiplex PCR, and TCRdb kept only the in-frame ones, dropping some. Of some 190,000 clones detected, around 77% appear once; the ten largest clones hold 1.5% to 2%. The sample taken for sequencing was PBMCs. This clonotype was obtained from a woman aged 25-40 years in good health and CMV-seronegative.

CDR3 loop: CASSGGRGFPQETQYF. The CDR3 nucleotides read TGTGCCAGCAGTGGCGGTAGGGGGTTCCCCCAAGAGACCCAGTACTTC. V is TRBV2 and J is TRBJ2-5; D is possibly TRBD1 (6 bases). The CDR3 is made up of 16 amino acids. Germline CDR1 is SNHLY and CDR2 is FYNNEI. V was trimmed by 4 bases and J by 1 base, leaving 16 bases between them. The variable domain in full, with the rest retrieved from reference TRBV2 and TRBJ2-5, is EPEVTQTPSHQVTQMGQEVILRCVPISNHLYFYWYRQILGQKVEFLVSFYNNEISEKSEIFDDQFSVERPDGSNFTLKIRSTKLEDSAMYFCASSGGRGFPQETQYFGPGTRLLVL.